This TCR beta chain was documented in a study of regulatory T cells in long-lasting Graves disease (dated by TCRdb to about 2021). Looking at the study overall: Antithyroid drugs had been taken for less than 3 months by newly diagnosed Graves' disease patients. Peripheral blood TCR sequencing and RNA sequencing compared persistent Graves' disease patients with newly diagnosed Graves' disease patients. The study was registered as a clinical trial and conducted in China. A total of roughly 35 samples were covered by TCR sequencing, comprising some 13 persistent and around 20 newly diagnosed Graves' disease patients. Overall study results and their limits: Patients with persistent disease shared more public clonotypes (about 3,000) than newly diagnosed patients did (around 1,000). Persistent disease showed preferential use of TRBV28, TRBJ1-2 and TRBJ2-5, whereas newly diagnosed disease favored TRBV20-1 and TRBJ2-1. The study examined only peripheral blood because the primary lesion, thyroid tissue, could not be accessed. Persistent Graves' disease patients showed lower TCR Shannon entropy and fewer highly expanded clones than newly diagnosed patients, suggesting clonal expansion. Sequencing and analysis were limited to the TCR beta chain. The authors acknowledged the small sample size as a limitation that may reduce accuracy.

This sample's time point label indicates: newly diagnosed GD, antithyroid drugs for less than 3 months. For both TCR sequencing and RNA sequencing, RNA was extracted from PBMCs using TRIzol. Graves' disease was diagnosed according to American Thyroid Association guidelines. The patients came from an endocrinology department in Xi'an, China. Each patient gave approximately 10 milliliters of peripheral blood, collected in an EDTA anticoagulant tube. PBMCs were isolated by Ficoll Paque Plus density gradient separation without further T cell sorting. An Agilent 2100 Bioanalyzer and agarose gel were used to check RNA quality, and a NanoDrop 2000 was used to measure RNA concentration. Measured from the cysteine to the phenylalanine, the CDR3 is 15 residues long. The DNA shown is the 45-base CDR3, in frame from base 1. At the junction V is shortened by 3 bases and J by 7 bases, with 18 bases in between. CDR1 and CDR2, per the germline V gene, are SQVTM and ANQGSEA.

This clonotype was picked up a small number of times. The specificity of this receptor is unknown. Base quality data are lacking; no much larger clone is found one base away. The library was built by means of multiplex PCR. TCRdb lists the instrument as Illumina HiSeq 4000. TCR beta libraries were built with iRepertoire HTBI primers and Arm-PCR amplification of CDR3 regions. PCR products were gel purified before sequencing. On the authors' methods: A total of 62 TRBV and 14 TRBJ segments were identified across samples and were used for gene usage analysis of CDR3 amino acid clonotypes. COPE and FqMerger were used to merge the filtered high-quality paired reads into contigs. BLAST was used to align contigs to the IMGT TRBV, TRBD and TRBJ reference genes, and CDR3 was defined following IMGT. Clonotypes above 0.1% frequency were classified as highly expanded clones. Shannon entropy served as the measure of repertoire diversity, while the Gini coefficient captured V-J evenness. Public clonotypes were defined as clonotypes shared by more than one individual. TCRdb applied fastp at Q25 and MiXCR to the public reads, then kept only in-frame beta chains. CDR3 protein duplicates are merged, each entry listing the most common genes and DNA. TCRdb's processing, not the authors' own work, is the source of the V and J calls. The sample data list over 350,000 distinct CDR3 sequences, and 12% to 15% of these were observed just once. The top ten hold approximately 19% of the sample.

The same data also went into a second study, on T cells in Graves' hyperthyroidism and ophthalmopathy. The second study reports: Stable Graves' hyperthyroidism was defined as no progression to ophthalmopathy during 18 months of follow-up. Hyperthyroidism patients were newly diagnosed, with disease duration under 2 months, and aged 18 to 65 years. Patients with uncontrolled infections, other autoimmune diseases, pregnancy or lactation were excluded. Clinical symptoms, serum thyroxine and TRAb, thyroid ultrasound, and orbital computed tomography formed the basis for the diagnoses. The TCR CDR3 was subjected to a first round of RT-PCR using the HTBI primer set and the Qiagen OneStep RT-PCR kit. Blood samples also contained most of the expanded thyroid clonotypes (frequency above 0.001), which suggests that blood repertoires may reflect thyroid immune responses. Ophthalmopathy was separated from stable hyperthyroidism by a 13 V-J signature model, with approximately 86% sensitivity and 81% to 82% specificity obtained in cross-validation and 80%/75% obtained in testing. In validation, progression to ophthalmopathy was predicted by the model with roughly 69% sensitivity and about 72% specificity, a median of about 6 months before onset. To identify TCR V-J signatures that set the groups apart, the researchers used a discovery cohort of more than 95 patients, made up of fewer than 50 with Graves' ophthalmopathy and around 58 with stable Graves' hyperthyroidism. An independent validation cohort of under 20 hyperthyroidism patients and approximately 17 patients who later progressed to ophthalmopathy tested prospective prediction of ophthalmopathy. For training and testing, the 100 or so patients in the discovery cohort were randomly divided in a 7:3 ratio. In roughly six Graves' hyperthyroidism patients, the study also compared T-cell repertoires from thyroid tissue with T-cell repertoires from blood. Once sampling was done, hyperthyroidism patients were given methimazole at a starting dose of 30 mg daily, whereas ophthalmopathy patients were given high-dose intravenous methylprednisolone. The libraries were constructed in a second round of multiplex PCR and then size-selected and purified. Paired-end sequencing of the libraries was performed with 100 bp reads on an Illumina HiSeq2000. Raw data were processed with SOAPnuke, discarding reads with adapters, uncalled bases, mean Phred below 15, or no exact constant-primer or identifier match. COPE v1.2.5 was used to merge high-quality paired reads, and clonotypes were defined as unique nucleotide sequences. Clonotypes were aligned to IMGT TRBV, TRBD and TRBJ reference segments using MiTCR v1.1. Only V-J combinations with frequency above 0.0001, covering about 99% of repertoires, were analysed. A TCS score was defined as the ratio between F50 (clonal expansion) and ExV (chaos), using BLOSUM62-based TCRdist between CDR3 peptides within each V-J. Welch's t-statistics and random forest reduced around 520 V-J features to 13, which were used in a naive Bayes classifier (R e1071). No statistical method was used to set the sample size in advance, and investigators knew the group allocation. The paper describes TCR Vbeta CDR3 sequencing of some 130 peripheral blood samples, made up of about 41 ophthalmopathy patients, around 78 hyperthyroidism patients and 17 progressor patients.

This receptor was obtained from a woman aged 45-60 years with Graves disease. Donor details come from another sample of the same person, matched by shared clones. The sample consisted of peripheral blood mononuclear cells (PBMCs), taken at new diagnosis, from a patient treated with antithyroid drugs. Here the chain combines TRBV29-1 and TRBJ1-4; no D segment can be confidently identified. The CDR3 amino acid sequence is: CSVEFWGEEGEKLFF. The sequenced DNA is TGCAGCGTTGAGTTTTGGGGAGAGGAAGGTGAAAAACTGTTTTTT.